One sample yielded the 29 T cell receptor beta chains listed below, sequenced in a study of molecular identifiers for immune sequencing clone quantification. From the PCR reads, TCRdb called clonotypes with MiXCR, one entry per CDR3 protein. The repertoire holds approximately 37,000 distinct CDR3 sequences, with approximately 21% as singletons. Material for sequencing was naive CD8+ T cells from blood, with Jurkat cell RNA spiked in. Documented subset: FACS-sorted CD8+CD4-CCR7+CD45RA+ naive T cells. Receptor source: a human donor in good health. Some libraries in this study had Jurkat cell RNA spiked in.

This clonotype was observed many times. The V call is TRBV5-1, the J call TRBJ2-7; the D call may be TRBD1 or TRBD2 (5 bases each). CDR3 length: 14 residues. The V end was cut by 4 bases, the J end by 0 bases, with 11 bases between. The germline V gene has CDR1 SGHRS and CDR2 YFSETQ. CDR3 loop: CASSPEGSSYEQYF. In DNA form, the CDR3 reads TGCGCCAGCAGCCCCGAGGGGAGCTCCTACGAGCAGTACTTC.

This clonotype has more than one count but fewer than ten. The V and J genes are TRBV7-6 and TRBJ2-7; D is possibly TRBD2 (6 bases). The germline V gene has CDR1 SGHVS and CDR2 FNYEAQ. This CDR3 is built from 16 residues. The V end lost 6 bases, the J end lost 10 bases, and 28 bases lay between the germline ends. The CDR3 DNA reads as TGTGCCAGCAGTTTGGGTCGGGACTGGGACTCCTATGAACAGTACTTC. Protein product: CASSLGRDWDSYEQYF.

This clonotype is labeled as medium-sized. V and J are TRBV29-1 and TRBJ2-3; perhaps TRBD2 as D (5 bases). This CDR3 region has 14 residues. Trimming left V 2 bases short and J 0 bases short, with 9 bases between. CDR1 SQVTM and CDR2 ANQGSEA come from the germline V gene. The CDR3 bases are TGCAGCGTTGAAAGGGAGAAAAGCACAGATACGCAGTATTTT. Translating it yields CSVEREKSTDTQYF.

This clonotype was counted ten times or more. The V and J genes are TRBV2 and TRBJ2-6; 11 bases match TRBD2. The germline CDR1 and CDR2 sequences are SNHLY and FYNNEI. The CDR3 is made up of 17 amino acids. Trimming at V came to 6 bases and at J to 0 bases, leaving 4 bases not matched to a gene. The CDR3 region has the DNA TGTGCCAGCAGGGGACTAGCGGCAAGCTCTGGGGCCAACGTCCTGACTTTC. Translated, it gives CASRGLAASSGANVLTF.

The sample holds many counts of this clonotype. This chain connects TRBV6-5 to TRBJ1-4; D might be TRBD1 (5 bases). Looked up from germline, CDR1 is MNHEY and CDR2 is SVGAGI. The CDR3 is 15 residues long. Trimming stripped 6 bases from V and 4 bases from J, with 15 bases between. The CDR3 here is CASSPGTAGNEKLFF. CDR3 coding DNA: TGTGCCAGCAGCCCAGGGACCGCTGGTAATGAAAAACTGTTTTTT.

This clonotype was recorded at least ten times. The chain is built from TRBV27 and TRBJ2-5; D gene ambiguous. This CDR3 has 13 amino acids. Germline V CDR1 and CDR2: MNHEY, SMNVEV (reference sequence). Trimming took off 3 bases at V and 4 bases at J, with 9 bases between the two ends. The CDR3 DNA follows: TGTGCCAGCAGTTTGATCCCTCCAGAGACCCAGTACTTC. Amino acid sequence: CASSLIPPETQYF.

This clonotype was counted at least ten times. The J gene is TRBJ2-3, the V gene TRBV4-1; D is possibly TRBD1 (5 bases). The CDR3 contains 16 residues. From germline, CDR1 is MGHRA and CDR2 YSYEKL. V lost 0 bases and J 6 bases, leaving 16 bases between the germline ends. DNA for the CDR3: TGCGCCAGCAGCCAAGAAGCCCAGGGTGTTTCGGATACGCAGTATTTT. It specifies CASSQEAQGVSDTQYF.

The table lists this clonotype with many counts. V usage is TRBV24-1 and J usage is TRBJ2-5; D ambiguous. This CDR3 contains 15 residues. V dropped 1 base and J dropped 1 base, with 9 bases sitting between them. The V gene's germline CDR1 is KGHDR and CDR2 SFDVKD. The CDR3 protein is CATSDFRAGQETQYF. CDR3 bases: TGTGCCACCAGTGATTTTCGGGCAGGCCAAGAGACCCAGTACTTC.

This clonotype has ten or more counts. This rearrangement joins TRBV7-9 to TRBJ2-3, with D tentatively TRBD1 or TRBD2 (6 bases each). The length of the CDR3 is 16 residues. Germline V CDR1 and CDR2: SEHNR, FQNEAQ (reference sequence). V lost 4 bases to trimming and J lost 4 bases, with 18 bases between them. CDR3 loop: CASSSRALGGPDTQYF. The CDR3 nucleotides are TGTGCCAGCAGCTCAAGGGCCCTCGGGGGCCCAGATACGCAGTATTTT.

This clonotype was counted at least ten times. CDR3 loop: CASSFRAGTEAFF. DNA of the CDR3: TGTGCCAGCAGCTTTCGCGCTGGCACTGAAGCTTTCTTT. The chain has TRBV7-9 and TRBJ1-1, with unresolved D. In germline, CDR1 is SEHNR, CDR2 FQNEAQ (reference sequence). CDR3 size: 13 residues. V was cut by 3 bases and J by 4 bases, with 9 bases left in between.

This clonotype was counted at least ten times. The genes are TRBV5-4 and TRBJ1-1, with TRBD1 as a possible D gene (5 bases). Germline lookup yields CDR1 SGHNT and CDR2 YYREEE (reference sequence). This CDR3 is built from 13 residues. V was cut by 4 bases and J by 6 bases, with 13 bases left in between. Here the CDR3 reads CASSPRGVAEAFF. CDR3 bases: TGTGCCAGCAGCCCACGAGGGGTCGCTGAAGCTTTCTTT.

This clonotype occurred many times. In DNA, the CDR3 is TGTGCCAGCAGCCCCGGGACTAGCGGGATCGAGCAGTACTTC. Translation: CASSPGTSGIEQYF. The chain carries TRBV27 and TRBJ2-7, with 13 bases lining up with TRBD2. Germline CDR1 and CDR2: MNHEY and SMNVEV (reference sequence). This CDR3 contains 14 residues. Trimming removed 6 bases from V and 6 bases from J; junction bases left unmatched: 5.

This clonotype has a handful of counts. Being one base from a much bigger clone, this may be a read error. The chain uses TRBV4-3 and TRBJ2-3, with TRBD2 identical over 7 bases. V trimming: 1 base; J trimming: 5 bases; junction bases outside the gene matches: 9. The CDR3 totals 16 residues. Germline assignment: CDR1 LGHNA and CDR2 YSLEER. In nucleotides, the CDR3 is TGCGCCAGCAGCCAAGGTATTAGCGGGTCAGGAGATACGCAGTATTTT. Translated: CASSQGISGSGDTQYF.

This clonotype was detected ten times or more. This chain joins TRBV5-1 and TRBJ1-4; 8 bases align to TRBD1. This CDR3 is 16 amino acids long. The trim removed 0 bases at V and 8 bases at J, leaving 9 bases unmatched. In germline, CDR1 is SGHRS, CDR2 YFSETQ. This chain's CDR3 is CASSLGQGAGGEKLFF. CDR3 DNA: TGCGCCAGCAGCTTGGGGCAGGGGGCCGGTGGAGAAAAACTGTTTTTT.

The sample holds many counts of this clonotype. The chain's CDR3 is CASSLAGEAFF. The CDR3 nucleotides read TGTGCCAGCAGCTTAGCGGGGGAAGCTTTCTTT. The gene calls are TRBV7-6 and TRBJ1-1; D uncertain. The germline V gene has CDR1 SGHVS and CDR2 FNYEAQ. This CDR3 contains 11 residues. Trimming took off 0 bases at V and 8 bases at J, with 4 bases between the two ends.

As regards this clonotype: The junction shows a germline mismatch at one end, possibly a read error. The rearrangement joins TRBV7-6 to TRBJ2-6; D gene ambiguous. The CDR3 covers 19 residues. Germline assignment: CDR1 SGHVS and CDR2 FNYEAQ. The chain's CDR3 is CASSLASRAGLSGVNVQTF. In nucleotides, the CDR3 is TGTGCCAGCAGCTTAGCTTCACGGGCCGGTCTATCTGGGGTCAACGTCCAGACTTTC.

This clonotype was picked up many times. CDR3 protein: CASSLDRPYMNTEAFF. The CDR3 nucleotides are TGTGCCAGCAGCCTGGACAGGCCGTACATGAACACTGAAGCTTTCTTT. The chain links TRBV28 to TRBJ1-1; 7 nucleotides align to TRBD1. CDR1 is MDHEN and CDR2 is SYDVKM in the germline V gene. Trimming at V came to 6 bases and at J to 0 bases, leaving 10 bases not matched to a gene. CDR3 size: 16 residues.

This clonotype was counted at least ten times. This chain connects TRBV28 to TRBJ2-5; 8 nucleotides line up with TRBD2. This CDR3 is built from 16 residues. The trim removed 7 bases at V and 3 bases at J, leaving 13 bases unmatched. Germline V gene data show CDR1 as MDHEN and CDR2 as SYDVKM. This CDR3 reads CASTSLAESGEETQYF. The CDR3 DNA sequence: TGTGCCAGCACCTCACTAGCGGAGAGTGGGGAAGAGACCCAGTACTTC.

This clonotype came up a few times. It is likely a read error, because the conserved phenylalanine at the end of the CDR3 is missing. This sequence joins TRBV24-1 and TRBJ1-1; perhaps TRBD1 as D (6 bases). The V gene lost 12 bases and the J gene lost 4 bases, with 17 bases spanning the gap. The germline CDR1 and CDR2 sequences are KGHDR and SFDVKD. The CDR3 has 13 residues. The CDR3 coding sequence is TGTGCCTCCGTACAGGGCCTAAGCACTGAAGCTTTCTCT. Translating it yields CASVQGLSTEAFS.

This clonotype was seen ten or more times. The V gene is TRBV28, the J gene TRBJ2-5; 8 positions match TRBD1. This CDR3 has 16 amino acids. Germline CDR1 MDHEN, CDR2 SYDVKM. The V gene end was trimmed by 6 bases and the J gene end by 2 bases; junction bases not matched to a gene: 11. The CDR3 sequence: CASRVRGQAIQETQYF. Here the CDR3 DNA reads TGTGCCAGCAGGGTGAGGGGACAGGCGATACAAGAGACCCAGTACTTC. The full variable domain, in which reference TRBV28 and TRBJ2-5 provide the parts outside the CDR3, is DVKVTQSSRYLVKRTGEKVFLECVQDMDHENMFWYRQDPGLGLRLIYFSYDVKMKEKGDIPEGYSVSREKKERFSLILESASTNQTSMYLCASRVRGQAIQETQYFGPGTRLLVL.

This clonotype was counted ten times or more. This rearrangement joins TRBV28 to TRBJ2-7; D gene uncertain. This CDR3 region has 13 residues. Looked up from germline, CDR1 is MDHEN and CDR2 is SYDVKM. V lost 3 bases and J lost 5, with 11 bases in between. The CDR3 region has the DNA TGTGCCAGCAGTTTTGTGCCTCGGGACGAGCAGTACTTC. Protein: CASSFVPRDEQYF.

This clonotype was seen repeatedly, ten times or more. V and J are TRBV4-3 and TRBJ2-7; D unclear. V was cut by 4 bases and J by 0 bases, with 7 bases left in between. Germline V gene sequence: CDR1 LGHNA, CDR2 YSLEER. The CDR3 extends over 13 amino acids. The CDR3 region is CASSRDTSYEQYF. The CDR3 nucleotides read TGCGCCAGCAGCCGAGACACCTCCTACGAGCAGTACTTC.

The sample holds many counts of this clonotype. The chain links TRBV12-3 or TRBV12-4 to TRBJ2-7, with a weak D call TRBD2 (5 bases). V dropped 4 bases and J dropped 3 bases, with 10 bases sitting between them. The CDR3 totals 13 residues. The CDR3 DNA sequence: TGTGCCAGCAGTTCCTCGGGAAGCTACGAGCAGTACTTC. Its protein is CASSSSGSYEQYF.

This clonotype was recorded at least ten times. This chain joins TRBV4-2 and TRBJ2-3, with D hard to call. The ends were cut back, 1 base at V and 0 bases at J, with 11 bases in the middle. The CDR3 spans 16 residues. Per the germline V gene, CDR1 is LGHNA and CDR2 is YNFKEQ. The CDR3 region has the DNA TGTGCCAGCAGCCAAGCTGTTACGACTAGCACAGATACGCAGTATTTT. It codes for CASSQAVTTSTDTQYF.

By sample fraction, this clonotype is medium-sized (0.01 to 0.1%). The CDR3 loop is CASSNTHTDTQYF. CDR3 nucleotide sequence: TGTGCCAGCTCAAATACCCACACGGATACGCAGTATTTT. The chain recombines TRBV7-9 with TRBJ2-3; D is ambiguous. Germline assignment: CDR1 SEHNR and CDR2 FQNEAQ (reference sequence). Trimming took 8 bases from V and 6 from J, leaving 15 bases between them. This CDR3 region has 13 residues.

The chain couples TRBV7-9 to TRBJ2-1; D ambiguous. V was cut by 1 base and J by 6 bases, with 4 bases left in between. Germline V gene data show CDR1 as SEHNR and CDR2 as FQNEAQ (reference sequence). The CDR3 runs 12 residues. The DNA for the CDR3 is TGTGCCAGCAGCTTAGGGTTCAATGAGCAGTTCTTC. Its translation is CASSLGFNEQFF.

There are many counts of this clonotype. The chain carries TRBV12-5 and TRBJ2-4; D is tentatively TRBD1 or TRBD2 (7 bases each). The V end was cut by 0 bases, the J end by 0 bases, with 21 bases between. The length of the CDR3 is 20 residues. The V gene's germline CDR1 is LGHNT and CDR2 FRNRAP. CDR3: CASGLVQGIRGGAAKNIQYF. In nucleotides, the CDR3 is TGTGCTAGTGGTTTGGTACAGGGGATAAGGGGGGGGGCAGCCAAAAACATTCAGTACTTC.

In this sample, this clonotype turned up many times. V usage is TRBV20-1 and J usage is TRBJ2-3; D perhaps matches TRBD1 (5 bases). Germline CDR1 reads DFQATT; CDR2 reads SNEGSKA (reference sequence). Trimming left V 1 base short and J 9 bases short, with 20 bases between. This CDR3 spans 15 amino acids. This chain's CDR3 is CSARGQGEVQVTQYF. The CDR3 nucleotides read TGCAGTGCTAGAGGGCAGGGCGAGGTGCAGGTAACGCAGTATTTT.

This clonotype was recorded at least ten times. The rearrangement links TRBV20-1 to TRBJ2-5; 10 nucleotides align to TRBD1. Germline assignment: CDR1 DFQATT and CDR2 SNEGSKA (reference sequence). V gave up 0 bases and J gave up 3 bases; unmatched junction bases: 1. The CDR3 is 14 amino acids. Here the CDR3 DNA reads TGCAGTGCTAGAGATGGACAGGGGGAAGAGACCCAGTACTTC. Its protein is CSARDGQGEETQYF.